This record concerns one T cell receptor (beta chain) sequence. The data are from a study of T-cell memory formation after mild COVID-19. In TCRdb, the 5' RACE reads were re-called with MiXCR into one record per CDR3 protein. The table shows more than 80,000 distinct CDR3 sequences, with over 10% occurring only once. Germline values: CDR1 SEHNR, CDR2 FQNEAQ (reference sequence). This CDR3 spans 15 amino acids. V lost 0 bases, J lost 5 bases, and 13 bases lay in between. This receptor was taken from an adult woman who had mild COVID-19 (a few samples of this study predate the infection). Cell type and time point are not known. The rearrangement links TRBV7-9 to TRBJ1-1; D is unclear. The material sequenced was PBMCs or a T cell subset sorted from them (not recorded which). The CDR3 DNA follows: TGTGCCAGCAGCTTAGCCCCGGCGGTAGAGACTGAAGCTTTCTTT. Translated: CASSLAPAVETEAFF.